This T cell receptor beta chain derives from a study of T cell repertoires in cytomegalovirus infection. Study at large: CMV epitopes used comprised recently identified HLA-C-restricted ones and well-studied HLA-B-restricted ones. Public TCR beta signatures indicated both CMV infection and matching HLA type.

The study's findings and limits: In two of eight donors, the top clonotype was HLA-C-restricted CMV-specific. Totalled public TCR beta family frequency picked out people who carried CMV plus the relevant HLA.

As for this clonotype: As yet, its antigen is unknown.

Each CDR3 protein is one row after TCRdb ran MiXCR on the reads. Counted here are hundreds of thousands of distinct CDR3 sequences, 33% occurring once; the ten biggest clones make up roughly 17%. The CDR3 extends over 17 amino acids. J gave up 0 bases and V 0 bases, and 6 bases lay outside the gene matches. CDR1 and CDR2 from the germline V gene are MNHNY and SVGAGI (reference sequence). The sample consisted of cultured PBMCs, taken from culture after CMV antigen stimulation. This sequence originates from a human donor in good health (CMV status not recorded). Some clones in this sample may be carry-over from other donors' samples. The V and J genes are TRBV6-6 and TRBJ2-7; TRBD2 matches at 9 bases. CDR3 amino acids: CASSYSPGLAPSYEQYF. The CDR3 DNA is TGTGCCAGCAGTTACTCCCCCGGACTAGCGCCCTCCTACGAGCAGTACTTC.